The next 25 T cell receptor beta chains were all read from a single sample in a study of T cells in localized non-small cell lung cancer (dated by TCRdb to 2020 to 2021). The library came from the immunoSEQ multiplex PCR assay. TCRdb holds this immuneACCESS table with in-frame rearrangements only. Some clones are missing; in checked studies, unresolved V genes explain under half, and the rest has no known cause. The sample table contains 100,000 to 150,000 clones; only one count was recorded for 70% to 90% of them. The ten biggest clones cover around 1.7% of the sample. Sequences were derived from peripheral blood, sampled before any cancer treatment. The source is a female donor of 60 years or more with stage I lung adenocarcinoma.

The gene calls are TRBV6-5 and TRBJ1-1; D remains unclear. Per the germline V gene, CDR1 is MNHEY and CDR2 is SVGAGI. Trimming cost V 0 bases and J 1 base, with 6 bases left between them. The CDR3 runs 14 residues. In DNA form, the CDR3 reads TGTGCCAGCAGTTACTCCTTCAAGAACACTGAAGCTTTCTTT. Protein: CASSYSFKNTEAFF.

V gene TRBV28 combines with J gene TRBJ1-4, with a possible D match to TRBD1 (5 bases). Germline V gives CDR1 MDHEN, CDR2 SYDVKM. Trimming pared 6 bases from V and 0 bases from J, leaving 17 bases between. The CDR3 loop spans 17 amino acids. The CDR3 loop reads CASRTGLLLATNEKLFF. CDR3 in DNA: TGTGCCAGCAGGACGGGACTGTTACTAGCAACTAATGAAAAACTGTTTTTT. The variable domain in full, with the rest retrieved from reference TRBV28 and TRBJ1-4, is DVKVTQSSRYLVKRTGEKVFLECVQDMDHENMFWYRQDPGLGLRLIYFSYDVKMKEKGDIPEGYSVSREKKERFSLILESASTNQTSMYLCASRTGLLLATNEKLFFGSGTQLSVL.

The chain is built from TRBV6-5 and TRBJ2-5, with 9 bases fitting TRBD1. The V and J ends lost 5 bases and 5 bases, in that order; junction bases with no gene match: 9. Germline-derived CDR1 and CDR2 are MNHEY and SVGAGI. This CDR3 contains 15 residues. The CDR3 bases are TGTGCCAGCAGTCAACCGACAGGGGGAATCGAGACCCAGTACTTC. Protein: CASSQPTGGIETQYF.

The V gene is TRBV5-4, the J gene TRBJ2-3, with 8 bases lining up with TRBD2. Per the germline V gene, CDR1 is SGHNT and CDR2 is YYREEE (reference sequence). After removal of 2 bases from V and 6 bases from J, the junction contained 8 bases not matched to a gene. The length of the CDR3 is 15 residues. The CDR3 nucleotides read TGTGCCAGCAGCTTAGGCTCGGGGGGGGTGGATACGCAGTATTTT. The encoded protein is CASSLGSGGVDTQYF.

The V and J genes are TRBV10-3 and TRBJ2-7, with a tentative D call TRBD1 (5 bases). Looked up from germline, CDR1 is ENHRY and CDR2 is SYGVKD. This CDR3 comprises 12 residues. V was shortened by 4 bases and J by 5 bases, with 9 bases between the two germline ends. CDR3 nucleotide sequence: TGTGCCATCAGTGGGACAATTCACGAGCAGTACTTC. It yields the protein CAISGTIHEQYF.

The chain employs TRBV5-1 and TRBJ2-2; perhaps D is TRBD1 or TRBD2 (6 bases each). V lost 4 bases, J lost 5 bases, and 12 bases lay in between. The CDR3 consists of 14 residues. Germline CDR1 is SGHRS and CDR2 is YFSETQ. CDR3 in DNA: TGCGCCAGCAGCGCGGAAGGGGGGACCGGGGAGCTGTTTTTT. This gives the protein CASSAEGGTGELFF.

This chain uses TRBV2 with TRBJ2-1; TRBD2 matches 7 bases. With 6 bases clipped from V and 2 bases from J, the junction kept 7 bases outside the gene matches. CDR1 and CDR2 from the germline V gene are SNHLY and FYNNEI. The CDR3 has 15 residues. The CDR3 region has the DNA TGTGCCAGCAGCACGACGGGAGGTCCCTACAATGAGCAGTTCTTC. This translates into CASSTTGGPYNEQFF.

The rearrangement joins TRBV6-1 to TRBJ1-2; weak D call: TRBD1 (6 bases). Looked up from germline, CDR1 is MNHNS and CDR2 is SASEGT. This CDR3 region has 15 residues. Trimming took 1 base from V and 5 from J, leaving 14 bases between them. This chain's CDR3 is CASSEEAGAVYGYTF. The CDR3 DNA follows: TGTGCCAGCAGTGAAGAGGCAGGGGCGGTTTATGGCTACACCTTC.

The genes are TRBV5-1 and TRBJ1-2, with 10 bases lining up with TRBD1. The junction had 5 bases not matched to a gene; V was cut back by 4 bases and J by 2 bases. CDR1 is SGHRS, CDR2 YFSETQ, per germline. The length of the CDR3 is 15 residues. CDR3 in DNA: TGCGCCAGCAGCAGACCGGGACAGGGGAACTATGGCTACACCTTC. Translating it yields CASSRPGQGNYGYTF.

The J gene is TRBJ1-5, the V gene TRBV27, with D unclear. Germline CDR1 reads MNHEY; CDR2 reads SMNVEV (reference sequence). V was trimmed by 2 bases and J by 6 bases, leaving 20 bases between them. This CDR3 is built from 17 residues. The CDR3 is CASSLVGLRHGFQPQHF. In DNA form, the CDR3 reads TGTGCCAGCAGTTTAGTAGGGTTGCGCCATGGGTTTCAGCCCCAGCATTTT.

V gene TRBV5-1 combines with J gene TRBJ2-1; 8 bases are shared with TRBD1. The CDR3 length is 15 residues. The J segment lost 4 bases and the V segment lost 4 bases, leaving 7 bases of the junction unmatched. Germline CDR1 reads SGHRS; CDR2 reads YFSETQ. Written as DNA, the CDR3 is TGCGCCAGCAGCCCTGGACAGGGTCCATACAATGAGCAGTTCTTC. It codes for CASSPGQGPYNEQFF.

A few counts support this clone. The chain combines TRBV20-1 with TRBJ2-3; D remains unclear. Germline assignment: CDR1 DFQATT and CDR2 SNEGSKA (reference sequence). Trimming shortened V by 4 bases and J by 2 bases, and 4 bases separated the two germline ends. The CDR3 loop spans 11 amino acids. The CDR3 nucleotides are TGCAGTGCTACATCCACAGATACGCAGTATTTT. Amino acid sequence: CSATSTDTQYF.

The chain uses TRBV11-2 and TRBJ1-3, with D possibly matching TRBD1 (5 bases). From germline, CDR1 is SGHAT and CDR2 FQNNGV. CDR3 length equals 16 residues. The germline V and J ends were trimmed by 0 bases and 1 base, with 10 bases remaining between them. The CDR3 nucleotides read TGTGCCAGCAGCTTAGAGGAGGGGTCTTCTGGAAACACCATATATTTT. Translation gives CASSLEEGSSGNTIYF.

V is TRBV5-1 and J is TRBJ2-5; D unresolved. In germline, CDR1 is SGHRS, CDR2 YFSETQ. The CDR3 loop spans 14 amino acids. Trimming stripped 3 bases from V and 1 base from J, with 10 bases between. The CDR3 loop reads CASSWTDPQETQYF. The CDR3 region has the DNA TGCGCCAGCAGCTGGACGGATCCCCAAGAGACCCAGTACTTC.

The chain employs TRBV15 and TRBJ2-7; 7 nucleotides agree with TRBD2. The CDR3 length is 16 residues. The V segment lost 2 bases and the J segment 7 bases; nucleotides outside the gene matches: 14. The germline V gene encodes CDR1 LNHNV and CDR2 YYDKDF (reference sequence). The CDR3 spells CATSRSLSPAGREQYF. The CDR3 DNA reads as TGTGCCACCAGCAGAAGTTTGTCGCCAGCGGGACGTGAGCAGTACTTC.

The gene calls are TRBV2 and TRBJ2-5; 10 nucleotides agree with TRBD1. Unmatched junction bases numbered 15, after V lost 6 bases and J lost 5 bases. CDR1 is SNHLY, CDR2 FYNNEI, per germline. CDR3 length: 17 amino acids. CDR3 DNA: TGTGCCAGCAGAGGAGGGACAGGGGTTTTGGGCGGGGAGACCCAGTACTTC. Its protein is CASRGGTGVLGGETQYF.

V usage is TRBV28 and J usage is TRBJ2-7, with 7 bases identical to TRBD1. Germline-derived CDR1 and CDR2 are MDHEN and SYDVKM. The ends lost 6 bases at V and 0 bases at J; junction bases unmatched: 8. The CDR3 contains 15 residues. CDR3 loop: CASSSQGLDSYEQYF. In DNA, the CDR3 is TGTGCCAGCAGCTCACAGGGGTTGGACTCCTACGAGCAGTACTTC. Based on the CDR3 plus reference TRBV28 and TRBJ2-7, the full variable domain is DVKVTQSSRYLVKRTGEKVFLECVQDMDHENMFWYRQDPGLGLRLIYFSYDVKMKEKGDIPEGYSVSREKKERFSLILESASTNQTSMYLCASSSQGLDSYEQYFGPGTRLTVT.

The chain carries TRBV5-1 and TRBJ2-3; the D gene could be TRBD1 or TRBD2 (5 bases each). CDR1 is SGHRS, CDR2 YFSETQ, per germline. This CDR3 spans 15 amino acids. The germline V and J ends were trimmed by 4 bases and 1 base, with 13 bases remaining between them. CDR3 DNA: TGCGCCAGCAGCATGGAGGCCAGGGGCACAGATACGCAGTATTTT. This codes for CASSMEARGTDTQYF.

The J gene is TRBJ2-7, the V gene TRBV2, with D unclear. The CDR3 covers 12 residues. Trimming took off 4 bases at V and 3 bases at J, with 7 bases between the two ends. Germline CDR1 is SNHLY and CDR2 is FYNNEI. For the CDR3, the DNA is TGTGCCAGCAGTGCCGACATCTACGAGCAGTACTTC. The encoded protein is CASSADIYEQYF.

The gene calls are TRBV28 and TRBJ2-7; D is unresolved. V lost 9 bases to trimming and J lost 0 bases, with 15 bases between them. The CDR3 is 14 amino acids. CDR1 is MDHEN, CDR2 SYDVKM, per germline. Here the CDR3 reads CASNFQESSYEQYF. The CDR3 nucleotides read TGTGCCAGTAACTTCCAGGAGAGCTCCTACGAGCAGTACTTC.

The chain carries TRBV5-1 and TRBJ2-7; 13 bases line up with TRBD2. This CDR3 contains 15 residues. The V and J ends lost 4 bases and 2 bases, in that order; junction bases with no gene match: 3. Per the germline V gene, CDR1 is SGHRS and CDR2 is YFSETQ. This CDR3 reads CASSHGTSGAYEQYF. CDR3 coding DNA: TGCGCCAGCAGCCACGGGACTAGCGGGGCCTACGAGCAGTACTTC.

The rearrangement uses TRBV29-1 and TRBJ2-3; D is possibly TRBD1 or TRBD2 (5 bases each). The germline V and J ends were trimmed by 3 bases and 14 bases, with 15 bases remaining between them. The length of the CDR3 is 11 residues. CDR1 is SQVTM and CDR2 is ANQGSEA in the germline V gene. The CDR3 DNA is TGCAGCGTTGATTTTCCCGTTGGGGGGTATTTT. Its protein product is CSVDFPVGGYF.

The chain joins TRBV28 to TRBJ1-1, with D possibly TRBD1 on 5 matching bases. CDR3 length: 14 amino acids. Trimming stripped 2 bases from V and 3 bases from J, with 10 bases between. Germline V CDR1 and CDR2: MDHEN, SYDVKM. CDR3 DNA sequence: TGTGCCAGCAGTTTAGGTAAAGGGGACACTGAAGCTTTCTTT. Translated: CASSLGKGDTEAFF.

The CDR3 nucleotides read TGTGCCTGGAAGCGGGAACTCTGGGGAGACGAGCAGTACTTC. Translating it yields CAWKRELWGDEQYF. This chain connects TRBV30 to TRBJ2-7; the match to TRBD2 covers 7 bases. Germline CDR1 and CDR2: GTSNPN and SVGIG (reference sequence). The CDR3 loop spans 14 amino acids. V shed 4 bases and J 5 bases; nucleotides not matched to a gene: 11.

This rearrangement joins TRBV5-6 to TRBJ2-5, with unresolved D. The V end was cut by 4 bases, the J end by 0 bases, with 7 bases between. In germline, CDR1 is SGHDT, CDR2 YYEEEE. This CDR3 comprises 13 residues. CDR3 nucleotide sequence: TGTGCCAGCAGCCTTCAAGACCAAGAGACCCAGTACTTC. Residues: CASSLQDQETQYF.